The 24 T cell receptor beta chains given below trace back to one sample, sequenced in a study of T cell changes during pregnancy in multiple sclerosis. TCRdb keeps only in-frame clones here, not all; method: immunoSEQ multiplex PCR. Altogether approximately 65,000 clones are present, around 91% being singletons, with the ten largest covering roughly 1.4%. The material sequenced was peripheral blood, taken in the third trimester of pregnancy. All receptors come from a female donor in good health, enrolled as a control in a pregnancy study.

V gene TRBV14 combines with J gene TRBJ1-6; D perhaps matches TRBD1 (5 bases). V lost 4 bases and J 8 bases, leaving 18 bases between the germline ends. Germline CDR1 SGHDN, CDR2 FVKESK. The CDR3 is 16 residues long. As DNA, the CDR3 is TGTGCCAGCAGCCCCCGTAAGGGGAAGCGGGATTCACCCCTCCACTTT. It specifies CASSPRKGKRDSPLHF.

The chain couples TRBV1 to TRBJ2-7; TRBD1 is the table's D call, not checked against the DNA. TRBV1 has pseudogene status. The CDR3 has 15 residues. CDR3 residues: CTSSQLTVQPYEQYF. The CDR3 DNA sequence: TGCACCAGCAGCCAACTAACAGTACAACCCTACGAGCAGTACTTC.

The rearrangement links TRBV27 to TRBJ2-5; D unresolved. Deletions cut 4 bases from V and 1 base from J, with 7 bases between. The CDR3 loop spans 13 amino acids. The germline V gene has CDR1 MNHEY and CDR2 SMNVEV (reference sequence). CDR3 coding DNA: TGTGCCAGCAGTTCGCCAGTCCAAGAGACCCAGTACTTC. Its protein is CASSSPVQETQYF.

This clone was seen just once. The chain uses TRBV28 and TRBJ2-3; D gene unclear. Trimming shortened V by 2 bases and J by 1 base, and 10 bases separated the two germline ends. The CDR3 is 15 residues long. Germline V gene lookup returns CDR1 MDHEN and CDR2 SYDVKM. The CDR3 nucleotides read TGTGCCAGCAGTTTAGGGCCCGTGGGCACAGATACGCAGTATTTT. Its translation is CASSLGPVGTDTQYF.

V usage is TRBV11-2 and J usage is TRBJ1-4, with D perhaps matching TRBD1 (6 bases). The V end was cut by 0 bases, the J end by 7 bases, with 12 bases between. CDR1 SGHAT and CDR2 FQNNGV come from the germline V gene. CDR3 length: 15 residues. In DNA, the CDR3 is TGTGCCAGCAGCTTAGATTGGGCAGGGGTTGAAAAACTGTTTTTT. Amino acid sequence: CASSLDWAGVEKLFF.

CDR3 DNA: TGTGCCAGCAGCTTTCTTAGGGACAGCCAAAATGAGCAGTTCTTC. Translated: CASSFLRDSQNEQFF. The rearrangement uses TRBV7-9 and TRBJ2-1, with 7 bases aligning to TRBD1. Germline lookup yields CDR1 SEHNR and CDR2 FQNEAQ (reference sequence). The CDR3 loop spans 15 amino acids. V lost 3 bases to trimming and J lost 7 bases; unmatched junction nucleotides: 9.

The chain is built from TRBV5-5 and TRBJ2-1, with D perhaps TRBD1 (6 bases). This CDR3 has 13 amino acids. V was pared by 2 bases and J by 14 bases, with 17 bases between. The germline CDR1 and CDR2 sequences are SGHKS and YYEKEE (reference sequence). The CDR3, as DNA: TGTGCCAGCAGCTTTCGGGACATGCGTTTTGAGTTCTTC. It is translated as CASSFRDMRFEFF.

This chain links TRBV7-2 with TRBJ2-6; 11 positions agree with TRBD1. V was clipped by 6 bases and J by 3 bases; unmatched bases: 13. Germline-derived CDR1 and CDR2 are SGHTA and FQGNSA. The CDR3 is made up of 19 amino acids. The CDR3 DNA sequence: TGTGCCAGCAGTTTTCCCTCGGACAGGGGGCGCAGTGGGGCCAACGTCCTGACTTTC. Protein: CASSFPSDRGRSGANVLTF. Full variable domain (outside the CDR3, taken from reference TRBV7-2 and TRBJ2-6): GAGVSQSPSNKVTEKGKDVELRCDPISGHTALYWYRQSLGQGLEFLIYFQGNSAPDKSGLPSDRFSAERTGGSVSTLTIQRTQQEDSAVYLCASSFPSDRGRSGANVLTFGAGSRLTVL.

This chain's CDR3 is CAWSSGTGGRYEQYF. In DNA, the CDR3 is TGTGCCTGGAGTTCGGGTACAGGGGGCCGGTACGAGCAGTACTTC. The rearrangement joins TRBV30 to TRBJ2-7; TRBD1 aligns across 9 bases. This CDR3 is 15 amino acids long. Germline loops: CDR1 GTSNPN, CDR2 SVGIG (reference sequence). V lost 2 bases and J lost 4; bases outside the gene matches: 9.

The chain joins TRBV9 to TRBJ2-3; 9 nucleotides match TRBD2. The CDR3 is 16 amino acids. In germline, CDR1 is SGDLS, CDR2 YYNGEE. With 0 bases clipped from V and 2 bases from J, the junction kept 4 bases outside the gene matches. CDR3 DNA: TGTGCCAGCAGCGTAGTTGCGGGGGGGATCACAGATACGCAGTATTTT. It translates to CASSVVAGGITDTQYF.

The chain has TRBV14 and TRBJ2-7; TRBD2 matches at 10 bases. V shed 3 bases, J shed 3 bases, and the junction held 5 bases outside the gene matches. The germline V gene encodes CDR1 SGHDN and CDR2 FVKESK. The CDR3 loop spans 15 amino acids. CDR3 in DNA: TGTGCCAGCAGCCACACAGCGGGGGGGAGCTACGAGCAGTACTTC. It is translated as CASSHTAGGSYEQYF. Based on the CDR3 plus reference TRBV14 and TRBJ2-7, the full variable domain is EAGVTQFPSHSVIEKGQTVTLRCDPISGHDNLYWYRRVMGKEIKFLLHFVKESKQDESGMPNNRFLAERTGGTYSTLKVQPAELEDSGVYFCASSHTAGGSYEQYFGPGTRLTVT.

This clone occurred once. The chain employs TRBV28 and TRBJ1-4; the D gene is possibly TRBD1 (5 bases). This CDR3 has 13 residues. V lost 6 bases, J lost 8 bases, and 13 bases lay in between. CDR1 MDHEN and CDR2 SYDVKM come from the germline V gene. The CDR3 DNA reads as TGTGCCAGCAGGGGGGGGTCTGAGGAAAAACTGTTTTTT. Its protein product is CASRGGSEEKLFF.

This clone occurred once. The chain links TRBV5-4 to TRBJ2-2, with TRBD2 as a possible D gene (5 bases). V was shortened by 2 bases and J by 4 bases, with 15 bases between the two germline ends. CDR3 length: 16 residues. The germline V gene encodes CDR1 SGHNT and CDR2 YYREEE (reference sequence). CDR3 nucleotides: TGTGCCAGCAGCTTTAATACGGGCGCGGGCACCGGGGAGCTGTTTTTT. It codes for CASSFNTGAGTGELFF.

The chain recombines TRBV5-1 with TRBJ1-3; D is unresolved. The CDR3 has 16 residues. V dropped 0 bases and J dropped 0 bases, with 10 bases sitting between them. Germline loops: CDR1 SGHRS, CDR2 YFSETQ. The CDR3 loop reads CASSLGAGSSGNTIYF. The CDR3 bases are TGCGCCAGCAGCTTGGGCGCAGGCTCCTCTGGAAACACCATATATTTT.

V usage is TRBV7-9 and J usage is TRBJ2-1; 12 nucleotides line up with TRBD2. Germline CDR1 SEHNR, CDR2 FQNEAQ (reference sequence). The trim removed 4 bases at V and 7 bases at J, leaving 5 bases unmatched. CDR3 size: 15 residues. The DNA for the CDR3 is TGTGCCAGCAGCTCTAGCGGGGGGGCAATAAATGAGCAGTTCTTC. It yields the protein CASSSSGGAINEQFF.

The rearrangement uses TRBV7-6 and TRBJ1-1; D ambiguous. V lost 3 bases and J 0 bases, leaving 5 bases between the germline ends. The CDR3 is 13 amino acids. CDR1 SGHVS and CDR2 FNYEAQ come from the germline V gene. For the CDR3, the DNA is TGTGCCAGCAGCTTGAGTGTGAACACTGAAGCTTTCTTT. As protein: CASSLSVNTEAFF.

The V gene is TRBV11-2, the J gene TRBJ2-3; no definite D call. The V and J ends lost 7 bases and 5 bases respectively, with 13 bases between them. CDR3 length: 13 residues. Germline lookup yields CDR1 SGHAT and CDR2 FQNNGV. As DNA, the CDR3 is TGTGCCAGCACCCTAACCAATGAAGATACGCAGTATTTT. It translates to CASTLTNEDTQYF.

The V and J genes are TRBV7-9 and TRBJ1-1; D is undetermined. The germline V gene encodes CDR1 SEHNR and CDR2 FQNEAQ (reference sequence). The CDR3 consists of 13 residues. Trimming shortened V by 5 bases and J by 9 bases, and 16 bases separated the two germline ends. In DNA, the CDR3 is TGTGCCAGCAGCCCTCAAGAGGGCTGGCAAGCTTTCTTT. Amino acids: CASSPQEGWQAFF.

The chain carries TRBV6-1 and TRBJ1-1; D might be TRBD1 (6 bases). The V gene lost 7 bases and the J gene lost 1 base, with 10 bases spanning the gap. The CDR3 sequence is 13 residues long. Per germline, CDR1 MNHNS and CDR2 SASEGT. Here the CDR3 reads CASIQQGNTEAFF. The CDR3 DNA follows: TGTGCCAGCATCCAACAGGGGAACACTGAAGCTTTCTTT.

The chain combines TRBV10-3 with TRBJ1-1; TRBD1 aligns across 9 bases. This CDR3 spans 14 amino acids. The germline V gene has CDR1 ENHRY and CDR2 SYGVKD. V shed 6 bases and J 1 base; nucleotides not matched to a gene: 3. CDR3: CAIRSGQGNTEAFF. The CDR3 DNA reads TGTGCCATCAGGTCGGGACAGGGGAACACTGAAGCTTTCTTT.

J is TRBJ2-2 and V is TRBV19, with 8 bases lining up with TRBD1. CDR3 length: 15 residues. V lost 5 bases and J lost 4; bases outside the gene matches: 6. Germline CDR1 and CDR2: LNHDA and SQIVND (reference sequence). The CDR3 sequence is CASSLRGPGTGELFF. For the CDR3, the DNA is TGTGCCAGTAGTCTCAGGGGGCCGGGCACCGGGGAGCTGTTTTTT.

The chain couples TRBV5-1 to TRBJ2-7; possible D gene TRBD2, 5 bases. V was pared by 4 bases and J by 5 bases, with 10 bases between. The CDR3 is 12 amino acids. The germline gives CDR1 SGHRS, CDR2 YFSETQ. The CDR3 sequence: CASSIRGHEQYF. In DNA, the CDR3 is TGCGCCAGCAGCATACGGGGTCACGAGCAGTACTTC.

The chain has TRBV4-2 and TRBJ1-6, with unresolved D. The CDR3 is made up of 14 amino acids. V lost 2 bases, J lost 7 bases, and 9 bases lay in between. Per the germline V gene, CDR1 is LGHNA and CDR2 is YNFKEQ. In DNA, the CDR3 is TGTGCCAGCAGCCAACCCTTAATGAATTCACCCCTCCACTTT. This encodes CASSQPLMNSPLHF.

V usage is TRBV7-2 and J usage is TRBJ2-5; TRBD2 matches 8 bases. Germline V CDR1 and CDR2: SGHTA, FQGNSA. V lost 1 base to trimming and J lost 1 base; unmatched junction nucleotides: 2. This CDR3 has 15 amino acids. The CDR3 DNA sequence: TGTGCCAGCAGCTTAGGTGCGGGGGGCCAAGAGACCCAGTACTTC. This codes for CASSLGAGGQETQYF.